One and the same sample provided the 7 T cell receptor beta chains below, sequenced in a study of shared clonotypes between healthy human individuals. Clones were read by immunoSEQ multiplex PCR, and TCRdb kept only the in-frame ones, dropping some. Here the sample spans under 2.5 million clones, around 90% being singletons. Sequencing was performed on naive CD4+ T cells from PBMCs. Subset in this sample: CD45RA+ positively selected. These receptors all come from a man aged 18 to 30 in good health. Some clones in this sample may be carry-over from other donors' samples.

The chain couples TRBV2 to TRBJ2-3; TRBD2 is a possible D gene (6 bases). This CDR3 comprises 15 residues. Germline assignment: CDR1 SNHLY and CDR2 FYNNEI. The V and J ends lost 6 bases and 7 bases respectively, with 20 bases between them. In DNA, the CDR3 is TGTGCCAGCAGCGCACCGGGACGGGGGACCAATACGCAGTATTTT. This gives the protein CASSAPGRGTNTQYF. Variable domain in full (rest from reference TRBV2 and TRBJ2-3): EPEVTQTPSHQVTQMGQEVILRCVPISNHLYFYWYRQILGQKVEFLVSFYNNEISEKSEIFDDQFSVERPDGSNFTLKIRSTKLEDSAMYFCASSAPGRGTNTQYFGPGTRLTVL.

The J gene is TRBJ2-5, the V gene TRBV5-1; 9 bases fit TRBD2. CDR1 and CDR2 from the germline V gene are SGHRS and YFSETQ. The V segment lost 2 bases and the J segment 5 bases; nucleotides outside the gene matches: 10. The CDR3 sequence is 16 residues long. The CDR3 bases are TGCGCCAGCAGCTTAGGTTTGCGGGAGGGCCGTGAGACCCAGTACTTC. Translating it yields CASSLGLREGRETQYF. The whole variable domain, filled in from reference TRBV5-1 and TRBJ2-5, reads KAGVTQTPRYLIKTRGQQVTLSCSPISGHRSVSWYQQTPGQGLQFLFEYFSETQRNKGNFPGRFSGRQFSNSRSEMNVSTLELGDSALYLCASSLGLREGRETQYFGPGTRLLVL.

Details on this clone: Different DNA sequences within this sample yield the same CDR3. The CDR3 reads CASSSTDYGYTF. The DNA of the CDR3 is TGTGCCAGCAGTTCGACTGACTATGGCTACACCTTC. The chain employs TRBV28 and TRBJ1-2; D not certain. Between the trimmed V and J ends, which lost 4 bases and 3 bases, there was a span of 6 bases. The CDR3 has 12 residues. Germline V gene data show CDR1 as MDHEN and CDR2 as SYDVKM.

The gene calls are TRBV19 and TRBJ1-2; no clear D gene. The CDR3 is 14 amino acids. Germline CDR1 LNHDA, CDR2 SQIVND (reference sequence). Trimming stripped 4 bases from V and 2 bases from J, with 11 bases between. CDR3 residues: CASSTNRENYGYTF. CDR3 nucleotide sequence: TGTGCCAGTAGTACAAACCGGGAGAACTATGGCTACACCTTC.

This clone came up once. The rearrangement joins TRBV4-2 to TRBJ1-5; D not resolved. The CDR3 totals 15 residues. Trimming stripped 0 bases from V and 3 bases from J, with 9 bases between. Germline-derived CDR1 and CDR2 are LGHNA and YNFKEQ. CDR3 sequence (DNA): TGTGCCAGCAGCCAAGATACCAGCTTCAATCAGCCCCAGCATTTT. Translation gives CASSQDTSFNQPQHF.

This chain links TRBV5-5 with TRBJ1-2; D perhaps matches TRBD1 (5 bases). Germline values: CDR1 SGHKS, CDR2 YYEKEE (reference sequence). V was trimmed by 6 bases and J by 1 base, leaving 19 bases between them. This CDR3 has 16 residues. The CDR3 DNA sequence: TGTGCCAGCAACCCGAGACAGAACCCTATTAACTATGGCTACACCTTC. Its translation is CASNPRQNPINYGYTF.

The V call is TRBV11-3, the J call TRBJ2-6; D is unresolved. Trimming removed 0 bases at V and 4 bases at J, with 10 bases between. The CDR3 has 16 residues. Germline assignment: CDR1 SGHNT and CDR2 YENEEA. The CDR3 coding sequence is TGTGCCAGCAGCTTAGACTTTGGGTCCGGGGCCAACGTCCTGACTTTC. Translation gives CASSLDFGSGANVLTF.